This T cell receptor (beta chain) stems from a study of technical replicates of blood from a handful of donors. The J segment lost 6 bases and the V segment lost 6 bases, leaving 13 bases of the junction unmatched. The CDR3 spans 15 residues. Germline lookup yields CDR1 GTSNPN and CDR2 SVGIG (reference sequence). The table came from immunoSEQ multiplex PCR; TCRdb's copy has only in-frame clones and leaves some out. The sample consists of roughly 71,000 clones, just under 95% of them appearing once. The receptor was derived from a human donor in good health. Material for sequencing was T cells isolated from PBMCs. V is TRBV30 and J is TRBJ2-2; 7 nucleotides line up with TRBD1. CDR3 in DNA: TGTGCCTGCTCTCCGTCCGGCAGGGGGTCCGGGGAGCTGTTTTTT. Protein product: CACSPSGRGSGELFF.